The clone carrying this T cell receptor beta chain was found many times. Its cognate antigen is unknown. Constant-segment primers and 5'RACE yielded cDNA libraries for TCR alpha and TCR beta, each carrying sample barcodes and UMIs. From the 5' RACE reads, TCRdb called clonotypes with MiXCR, one entry per CDR3 protein. The data hold 140,000 to 150,000 distinct CDR3 sequences, with 6% to 6.5% observed a single time. This CDR3 spans 15 amino acids. After removal of 3 bases from V and 7 bases from J, the junction contained 6 bases not matched to a gene. CDR1 ENHRY and CDR2 SYGVKD come from the germline V gene. This sample is part of a study of T-cell memory formation after mild COVID-19. Study details: Clusters of TCRs were largely donor specific. Study results and caveats: Clones which contracted sat mainly in CM and EM if CD4+, and in EMRA if CD8+. Clones contracting across day 15 to 85 had a balanced CD4/CD8 profile; later expanding clones leaned CD4+.

The material sequenced was PBMCs or a T cell subset sorted from them (not recorded which). This receptor was obtained from an adult woman who had mild COVID-19 (a few samples of this study predate the infection). Cell type and time point are not known. This chain uses TRBV10-3 with TRBJ1-1, with 12 bases that match TRBD1. The CDR3 DNA reads as TGTGCCATCAGTGAATTGGGACAGGGGGCAGTTGAAGCTTTCTTT. Translation: CAISELGQGAVEAFF.